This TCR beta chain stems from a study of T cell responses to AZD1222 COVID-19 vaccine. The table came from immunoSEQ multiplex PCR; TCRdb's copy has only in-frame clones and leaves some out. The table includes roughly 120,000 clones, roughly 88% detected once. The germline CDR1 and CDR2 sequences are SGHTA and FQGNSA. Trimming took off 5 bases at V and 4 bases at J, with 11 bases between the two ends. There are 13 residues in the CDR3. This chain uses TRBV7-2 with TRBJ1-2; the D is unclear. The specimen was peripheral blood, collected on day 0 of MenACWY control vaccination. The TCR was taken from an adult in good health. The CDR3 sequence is CASSVPGSYGYTF. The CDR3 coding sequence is TGTGCCAGCAGCGTTCCGGGGAGCTATGGCTACACCTTC. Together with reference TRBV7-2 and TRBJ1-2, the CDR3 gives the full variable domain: GAGVSQSPSNKVTEKGKDVELRCDPISGHTALYWYRQSLGQGLEFLIYFQGNSAPDKSGLPSDRFSAERTGGSVSTLTIQRTQQEDSAVYLCASSVPGSYGYTFGSGTRLTVV.